The rows below give T cell receptor delta chains drawn from one sample of a study of gamma-delta T cells after stem cell transplantation. TCRdb reprocessed the RT-PCR reads using CATT. The data show under 7,000 delta-chain clones, with just over 9.5% seen just once and less than 15% held by the top ten. The sample taken for sequencing was gamma-delta T cells. These receptors came from a human donor. It is not recorded whose cells these are; they may come from a transplant donor. CDR3s include the opening cysteine and the closing phenylalanine or tryptophan. The D gene is left open where the match is weak.

>TRDV2|TRDJ1|.
CACDRLGEYTDKLIF
>TRDV2|TRDJ1|TRDD3
CACDIVGGYSDKLIF
>TRDV2|TRDJ3|.
CACDTGPSSWDTRQMFF
>TRDV2|TRDJ1|TRDD3
CACDSVGNVGDKRDKLIF
>TRDV2|TRDJ3|TRDD3
CACDTPVLGDVSSWDTRQMFF
>TRDV1|TRDJ1|TRDD3
CALGHPLPIPIVLGDTNDKLIF
>TRDV3|TRDJ1|TRDD3
CACQATIGGIGRDTDKLIF
>TRDV2|TRDJ1|.
CACDTISLTAPRGTDKLIF
>TRDV2|TRDJ1|TRDD3
CACDAILGDTPYTDKLIF
>TRDV2|TRDJ1|.
CACDTAGTTEDRLIF
>TRDV2|TRDJ1|TRDD3
CACDPVLGDTRLTDKLIF
>TRDV2|TRDJ1|TRDD3
CACDTLGDKNDDKLIF
>TRDV2|TRDJ1|TRDD3
CACDSLLGDPPYTDKLIF
>TRDV2|TRDJ1|TRDD3
CACDTIGGSNPVPDKLIF
>TRDV2|TRDJ1|.
CACDTGAGKLIF
>TRDV2|TRDJ3|TRDD3
CACDTGGYGDWDTRQMFF
>TRDV1|TRDJ2|TRDD3
CALGERVPTGGYERPLTAQLFF
>TRDV2|TRDJ1|TRDD3
CACDTLLNLPATGGYTDKLIF
>TRDV2|TRDJ1|.
CACAPLLSDTHTDKPIF
>TRDV2|TRDJ1|TRDD3
CACDTLGDSDKLIF
>TRDV2|TRDJ1|.
CACDAVLKNDKLIF
>TRDV2|TRDJ3|TRDD3
CACDTVGDTKLSWDTRQMFF
>TRDV2|TRDJ3|TRDD3
CACDSASGGYAISWDTRQMFF
>TRDV2|TRDJ1|.
CACDNFELGVTYTDKLIF
>TRDV2|TRDJ3|TRDD3
CACDTRGYPKRSWDTRQMFF
>TRDV2|TRDJ1|TRDD3
CACDTLLGDTSREPIPDKLIF
>TRDV2|TRDJ1|TRDD3
CACDAVLGEIHTDKLIF
>TRDV2|TRDJ3|TRDD3
CACDTVGDTAWDTRQMFF
>TRDV2|TRDJ1|TRDD3
CACDTVLGDTLEGYTDKLIF
>TRDV2|TRDJ1|TRDD3
CACDTLLGDTSREPIPDKLIF
>TRDV2|TRDJ1|TRDD3
CACDKLLGDFFNCELIF
>TRDV2|TRDJ3|.
CACDQVLSSWDTRQMFF
>TRDV2|TRDJ1|TRDD3
CACDTVTGGPYERTDKLIF
>TRDV2|TRDJ1|TRDD3
CACDLTGGYEDKLIF
>TRDV2|TRDJ1|TRDD3
CACDGLPLTGGYAELIF
>TRDV2|TRDJ3|.
CACDTVLGSWDTRQMFF
>TRDV2|TRDJ1|TRDD3
CACDTVVPNWGNTDKLIF
>TRDV2|TRDJ1|TRDD3
CACDTVKKGDTGDTDKLIF
>TRDV2|TRDJ1|.
CACDTIPGGGRSTDKLIF
>TRDV2|TRDJ1|TRDD3
CACDTLLGDTDKLIF
>TRDV2|TRDJ1|TRDD3
CACDSLLGDAYTDKLIF
>TRDV2|TRDJ3|.
CACDTAALTVGPVSSWATRQMFF
>TRDV2|TRDJ2|TRDD3
CACDTGGSSLTAQLFF
>TRDV2|TRDJ1|TRDD3
CACDQVGDTEYTDKLIF
>TRDV2|TRDJ1|TRDD3
CACDTGISTDKLIF
>TRDV2|TRDJ1|TRDD3
CACDTGGFSTDKLIF
>TRDV2|TRDJ3|.
CACDTGDFSSWDTRQMFF
>TRDV2|TRDJ1|TRDD3
CACDSMGDKDTDKLIF
>TRDV2|TRDJ1|TRDD3
CACGSVVLGDNDKLIF
>TRDV2|TRDJ1|.
CACDRLSLNTDKLIF
>TRDV1|TRDJ1|.
CALGSLLGTLNKLIF
>TRDV2|TRDJ1|.
CACDPVLGQTINSYTDKLIF
>TRDV2|TRDJ1|TRDD3
CACDTVGPGDTDKLIF
>TRDV2|TRDJ1|.
CACDTGARVPDKLIF
>TRDV2|TRDJ1|.
CACDTLATGFTDKLIF
>TRDV2|TRDJ3|.
CACDTAGGPSSSWDTRQMFF
>TRDV2|TRDJ1|.
CACDTLGPGPTKLIF
>TRDV3|TRDJ1|TRDD3
CARYGEGYEAKLIF